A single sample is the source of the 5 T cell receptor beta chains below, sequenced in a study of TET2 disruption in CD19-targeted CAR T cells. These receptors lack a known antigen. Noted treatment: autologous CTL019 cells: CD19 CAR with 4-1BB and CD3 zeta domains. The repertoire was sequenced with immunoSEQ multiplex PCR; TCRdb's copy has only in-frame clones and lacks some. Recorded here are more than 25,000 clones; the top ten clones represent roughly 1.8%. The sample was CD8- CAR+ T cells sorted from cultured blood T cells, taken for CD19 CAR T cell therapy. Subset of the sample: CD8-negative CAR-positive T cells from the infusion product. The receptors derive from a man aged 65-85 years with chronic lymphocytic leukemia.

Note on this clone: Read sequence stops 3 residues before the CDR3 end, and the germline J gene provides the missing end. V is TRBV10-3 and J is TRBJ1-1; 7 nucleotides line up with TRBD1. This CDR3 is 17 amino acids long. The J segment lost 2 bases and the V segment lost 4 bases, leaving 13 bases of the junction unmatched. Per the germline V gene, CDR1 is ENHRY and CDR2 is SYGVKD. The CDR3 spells CAISVYGSGQTNTEAFF. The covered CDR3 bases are TGTGCCATCAGTGTATACGGCTCGGGACAGACAAACACTGAA.

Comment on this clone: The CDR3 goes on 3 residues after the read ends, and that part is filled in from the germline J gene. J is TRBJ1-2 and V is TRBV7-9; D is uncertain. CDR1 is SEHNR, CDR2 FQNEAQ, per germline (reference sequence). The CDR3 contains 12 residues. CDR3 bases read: TGTGCCAGCAGCCCAAATCACTATACC. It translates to CASSPNHYT. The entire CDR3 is CASSPNHYTYTF.

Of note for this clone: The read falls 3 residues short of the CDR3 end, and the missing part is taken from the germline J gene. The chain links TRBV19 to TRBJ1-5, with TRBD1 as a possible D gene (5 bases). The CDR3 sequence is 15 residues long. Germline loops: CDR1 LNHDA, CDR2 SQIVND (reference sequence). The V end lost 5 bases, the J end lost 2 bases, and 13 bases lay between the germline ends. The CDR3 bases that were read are TGTGCCAGTAGTGAAGGGGCGGGGGGCAATCAGCCC. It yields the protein CASSEGAGGNQP. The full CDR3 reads CASSEGAGGNQPQHF.

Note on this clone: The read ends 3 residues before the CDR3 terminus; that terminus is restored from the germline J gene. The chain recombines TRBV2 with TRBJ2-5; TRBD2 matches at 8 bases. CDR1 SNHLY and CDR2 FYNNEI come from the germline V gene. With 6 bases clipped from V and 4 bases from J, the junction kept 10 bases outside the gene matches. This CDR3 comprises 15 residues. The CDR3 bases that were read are TGTGCCAGCAGCCGTTCGGGGGGGGTGGGAGAGACC. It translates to CASSRSGGVGET. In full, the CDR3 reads CASSRSGGVGETQYF.

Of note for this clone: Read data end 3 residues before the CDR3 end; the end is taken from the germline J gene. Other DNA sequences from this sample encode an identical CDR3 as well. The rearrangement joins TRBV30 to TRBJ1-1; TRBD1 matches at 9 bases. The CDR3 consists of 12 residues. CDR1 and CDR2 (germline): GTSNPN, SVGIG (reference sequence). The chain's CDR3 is CAWGGQGETAFF. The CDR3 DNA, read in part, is TGTGCCTGGGGGGGACAGGGAGAGACA. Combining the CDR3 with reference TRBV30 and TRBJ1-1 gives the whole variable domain SQTIHQWPATLVQPVGSPLSLECTVEGTSNPNLYWYRQAAGRGLQLLFYSVGIGQISSEVPQNLSASRPQDRQFILSSKKLLLSDSGFYLCAWGGQGETAFFGQGTRLTVV.